This T cell receptor beta chain was captured by sequencing in a study of CD8 T cells in ankylosing spondylitis. Notes on the study in general: A number of the motif variants had already been described in reactive arthritis synovial fluid and blood.

Using its own MiXCR run on the 5' RACE reads, TCRdb lists one record per CDR3 protein. The sample yields a few hundred thousand distinct CDR3 sequences, 20% seen once. This clonotype was picked up one time. Antigen unknown. This clonotype originated in a male donor with ankylosing spondylitis or in good health (not recorded which). Sequencing was performed on blood, either unsorted or a sorted T cell fraction (not recorded which).

CDR3 in amino acids: CATYGVYGYTF. The CDR3 DNA sequence: TGTGCCACCTACGGGGTCTATGGCTACACCTTC. The chain couples TRBV6-5 to TRBJ1-2; D uncertain. V was shortened by 10 bases and J by 4 bases, with 10 bases between the two germline ends. Germline CDR1 MNHEY, CDR2 SVGAGI. The CDR3 is 11 amino acids.